This section outlines one T cell receptor beta chain sequence together with its context. Antigen specificity is unknown. This specimen comes from a study of beta chain features in type 1 diabetes. Study-level background: The samples had about 110,000,000 sorted cells examined in all. Regarding the study as a whole: Among all four CD4+ subsets, Type 1 diabetes patients had TCRB CDR3s that were moderately but significantly shorter.

Expressed TCRB transcripts were sequenced after all isolated RNA was converted to cDNA. The average output of naive, central memory and regulatory T cell samples was approximately 3.7 million reads. The data were produced by immunoSEQ multiplex PCR, yet TCRdb's version contains in-frame clones alone and is incomplete. This sample yields over 55,000 clones, of which around half are seen a single time; around 2.5% belongs to the top ten. Per germline, CDR1 SGHNT and CDR2 YYREEE (reference sequence). This CDR3 is built from 14 residues. V lost 1 base to trimming and J lost 4 bases; unmatched junction nucleotides: 0.

The sample comprised Tregs from blood. The chain couples TRBV5-4 to TRBJ2-5, with 11 bases matching TRBD2. This clonotype originated in a woman aged 40 to 55 with type 1 diabetes. CDR3 loop: CASSLTSGGETQYF. The CDR3 nucleotides are TGTGCCAGCAGCTTGACTAGCGGGGGAGAGACCCAGTACTTC.